The 10 T cell receptor beta chains in this list originate from one sample, sequenced in a study of early T cells in non-severe SARS-CoV-2 infection. TCRdb re-called the 5' RACE reads with MiXCR, one entry per CDR3 protein. The repertoire holds approximately 76,000 distinct CDR3 sequences, with around 10% as singletons. Material: whole blood. These receptors came from an adult who was a healthcare worker with PCR-confirmed SARS-CoV-2 infection or an uninfected control (not recorded which).

This clonotype was detected a few times. The gene calls are TRBV20-1 and TRBJ2-1, with TRBD1 matching 8 bases. Trimming at V came to 7 bases and at J to 8 bases, leaving 4 bases not matched to a gene. CDR1 and CDR2 (germline): DFQATT, SNEGSKA (reference sequence). CDR3 size: 11 residues. This CDR3 reads CSGTQGDEQFF. The CDR3 DNA follows: TGCAGTGGCACACAGGGGGATGAGCAGTTCTTC.

This clonotype was seen repeatedly, ten times or more. V is TRBV2 and J is TRBJ1-2; 10 bases line up with TRBD1. The CDR3 loop spans 18 amino acids. Germline V gives CDR1 SNHLY, CDR2 FYNNEI. V shed 6 bases, J shed 4 bases, and the junction held 17 bases outside the gene matches. CDR3 residues: CASSGARDRGRSGYGYTF. CDR3 DNA: TGTGCCAGCAGCGGAGCAAGAGACAGGGGGCGCAGTGGCTATGGCTACACCTTC.

This clonotype was counted at least ten times. The chain recombines TRBV5-4 with TRBJ2-3; D not certain. V was pared by 4 bases and J by 0 bases, with 15 bases between. Germline CDR1 is SGHNT and CDR2 is YYREEE (reference sequence). The CDR3 sequence is 16 residues long. The CDR3 reads CASSVTAHSSTDTQYF. The CDR3 DNA reads as TGTGCCAGCAGCGTAACGGCGCATTCTAGCACAGATACGCAGTATTTT.

The sample holds many counts of this clonotype. The V call is TRBV7-8, the J call TRBJ1-3; 8 bases match TRBD1. This CDR3 spans 15 amino acids. The J segment lost 4 bases and the V segment lost 1 base, leaving 3 bases of the junction unmatched. CDR1 SGHVS and CDR2 FQNEAQ come from the germline V gene. DNA for the CDR3: TGTGCCAGCAGCTTAGACACAGGGGGAGGAAACACCATATATTTT. Amino acids: CASSLDTGGGNTIYF.

This clonotype was found many times. The chain combines TRBV2 with TRBJ2-1; 7 nucleotides match TRBD1. With V trimmed by 7 bases and J by 5 bases, 5 bases remained unmatched. This CDR3 comprises 13 residues. CDR1 SNHLY and CDR2 FYNNEI come from the germline V gene. CDR3 nucleotides: TGTGCCAGCACCCTGGACAGGAACAATGAGCAGTTCTTC. Translation: CASTLDRNNEQFF.

The chain uses TRBV7-8 and TRBJ1-2, with D perhaps matching TRBD1 (5 bases). The V gene's germline CDR1 is SGHVS and CDR2 FQNEAQ. The CDR3 length is 14 residues. V lost 5 bases, J lost 6 bases, and 16 bases lay in between. Here the CDR3 DNA reads TGTGCCAGCAGCCCGATGGGGGGGATCGATGGCTACACCTTC. Protein: CASSPMGGIDGYTF.

This chain joins TRBV19 and TRBJ2-3, with D tentatively TRBD1 (5 bases). This CDR3 comprises 14 residues. Germline V gene data show CDR1 as LNHDA and CDR2 as SQIVND (reference sequence). Between the trimmed V and J ends, which lost 3 bases and 4 bases, there was a span of 11 bases. The CDR3 nucleotides read TGTGCCAGTAGTATTCCAGGACACCCAGATACGCAGTATTTT. It yields the protein CASSIPGHPDTQYF.

Comment on this clonotype: An end of the junction differs from the germline gene, which may be a read error. The chain carries TRBV28 and TRBJ2-7; D unresolved. The CDR3 has 15 amino acids. Germline V gene sequence: CDR1 MDHEN, CDR2 SYDVKM. CDR3 sequence: CASSLPMDGSNEQYF. The CDR3 DNA follows: TGTGCCAGCAGTCTACCTATGGACGGCTCCAACGAGCAGTACTTC.

This clonotype was picked up many times. The J gene is TRBJ1-5, the V gene TRBV18, with 7 bases lining up with TRBD1. CDR1 and CDR2 from the germline V gene are KGHSH and LQKENI. The trim removed 0 bases at V and 5 bases at J, leaving 10 bases unmatched. The CDR3 sequence is 17 residues long. The CDR3 DNA follows: TGTGCCAGCTCACCACCCACCGCGGGACAGACTTATCAGCCCCAGCATTTT. The encoded protein is CASSPPTAGQTYQPQHF.

V is TRBV12-3 or TRBV12-4 and J is TRBJ2-7; D remains ambiguous. Trimming left V 3 bases short and J 5 bases short, with 8 bases between. The CDR3 covers 12 residues. The CDR3 coding sequence is TGTGCCAGCAGTTTTTTAGGCAACGAGCAGTACTTC. Protein product: CASSFLGNEQYF.